Listed below are T cell receptor beta chains from one sample, sequenced in a study of shared clonotypes between healthy human individuals. TCRdb's copy holds only in-frame clones and misses some; the assay was immunoSEQ multiplex PCR. Of about 680,000 clones detected, around 73% appear once; the ten largest clones hold under 2%. Material for sequencing was memory CD4+ T cells sorted from blood. Receptors originate from a woman aged 25 to 39 in good health. CDR3s include the opening cysteine and the closing phenylalanine or tryptophan. The D gene is left open where the match is weak. Where a row states a size, it is once, few, many or the class of an expanded clone; other rows omit it.

V gene	clone size	D gene	J gene	CDR3 protein	CDR3 DNA
TRBV5-4	.	.	TRBJ2-2	CASSLAGVHGELFF	TGTGCCAGCAGCTTGGCTGGCGTCCACGGGGAGCTGTTTTTT
TRBV19	once	.	TRBJ1-2	CASGGASWAGNYGYTF	TGTGCCAGCGGAGGGGCCTCGTGGGCAGGAAACTATGGCTACACCTTC
TRBV28	.	TRBD1	TRBJ1-5	CASNRRGQVNQPQHF	TGTGCCAGCAACCGCCGGGGACAGGTCAATCAGCCCCAGCATTTT
TRBV19	few	TRBD1	TRBJ1-5	CASSRGGQGSQPQHF	TGTGCCAGTAGTAGAGGGGGACAGGGGAGTCAGCCCCAGCATTTT
TRBV27	.	TRBD2	TRBJ2-1	CASSLLGTSGRAGEQFF	TGTGCCAGCAGTTTATTGGGGACTAGCGGGAGGGCCGGTGAGCAGTTCTTC
TRBV30	once	.	TRBJ1-5	CAWSVGQRGGWQPQHF	TGTGCCTGGAGTGTCGGACAGAGGGGGGGTTGGCAGCCCCAGCATTTT
TRBV14	.	.	TRBJ1-1	CASSIGARNTEAFF	TGTGCCAGCAGTATAGGGGCCAGGAACACTGAAGCTTTCTTT
TRBV18	.	TRBD1	TRBJ2-7	CASSPGQGAYEQYF	TGTGCCAGCTCCCCCGGACAGGGGGCCTACGAGCAGTACTTC
TRBV5-1	.	.	TRBJ2-1	CASSSDRTPAGEQFF	TGCGCCAGCAGCTCGGACAGGACGCCTGCGGGGGAGCAGTTCTTC
TRBV7-7	few	.	TRBJ1-1	CASSLLGGDTEAFF	TGTGCCAGCAGCTTATTGGGTGGGGACACTGAAGCTTTCTTT
TRBV28	few	.	TRBJ1-2	CASRGGQGTYGYTF	TGTGCCAGCAGGGGCGGGCAGGGGACCTATGGCTACACCTTC
TRBV25-1	.	TRBD1	TRBJ1-2	CASSARDRGTLSGYTF	TGTGCCAGCAGTGCCCGGGACAGGGGCACCCTATCTGGCTACACCTTC
TRBV11-2	.	.	TRBJ2-1	CASSPNEAWEQFF	TGTGCCAGCAGCCCGAACGAGGCATGGGAGCAGTTCTTC
TRBV28	.	.	TRBJ1-1	CASSFRVSGITEAFF	TGTGCCAGCAGTTTCAGGGTCTCGGGAATCACTGAAGCTTTCTTT
TRBV6-1	.	.	TRBJ1-5	CASSEMGLGNQPQHF	TGTGCCAGCAGTGAAATGGGACTCGGCAATCAGCCCCAGCATTTT
TRBV7-2	.	TRBD2	TRBJ2-2	CASSLVAGGPGELFF	TGTGCCAGCAGCTTAGTAGCGGGAGGGCCCGGGGAGCTGTTTTTT
TRBV10-3	.	TRBD1	TRBJ1-1	CAISEFGTGGIAEAFF	TGTGCCATCAGTGAGTTCGGGACAGGGGGAATCGCTGAAGCTTTCTTT
TRBV5-4	.	TRBD1	TRBJ2-5	CASRLQGASGETQYF	TGTGCCAGCAGACTTCAGGGGGCGTCGGGAGAGACCCAGTACTTC
TRBV7-9	.	TRBD2	TRBJ2-1	CASSLGLANPYNEQFF	TGTGCCAGCAGCCTGGGACTAGCCAACCCTTACAATGAGCAGTTCTTC
TRBV5-1	.	TRBD2	TRBJ2-1	CASTYSGRNNEQFF	TGCGCCAGCACCTATAGCGGGAGAAACAATGAGCAGTTCTTC
TRBV2	.	.	TRBJ1-1	CASSDFGPNTEAFF	TGTGCCAGCAGTGATTTCGGACCCAACACTGAAGCTTTCTTT
TRBV6-6	.	.	TRBJ2-6	CASNGLSGANVLTF	TGTGCCAGCAATGGGCTTTCTGGGGCCAACGTCCTGACTTTC
TRBV5-8	.	.	TRBJ1-4	CASSLVRGANEKLFF	TGTGCCAGCAGCTTGGTTCGGGGGGCGAATGAAAAACTGTTTTTT
TRBV28	.	.	TRBJ2-3	CASRSEGWSTDTQYF	TGTGCCAGCAGATCGGAGGGATGGAGCACAGATACGCAGTATTTT
TRBV28	.	.	TRBJ2-7	CASSLAFLGYEQYF	TGTGCCAGCAGTTTGGCGTTTTTGGGCTACGAGCAGTACTTC
TRBV27	.	TRBD2	TRBJ2-7	CASSRTSDTYEQYF	TGTGCCAGCAGCAGGACTAGCGATACCTACGAGCAGTACTTC
TRBV9	.	TRBD1	TRBJ1-2	CASSVGQGAEGYTF	TGTGCCAGCAGCGTAGGACAGGGGGCAGAGGGCTACACCTTC
TRBV7-6	once	TRBD2	TRBJ2-2	CASSQEVAGNTGELFF	TGTGCCAGCAGTCAAGAGGTAGCGGGGAACACCGGGGAGCTGTTTTTT
TRBV19	few	.	TRBJ2-6	CASSIAGEAGANVLTF	TGTGCCAGTAGTATAGCTGGGGAGGCTGGGGCCAACGTCCTGACTTTC
TRBV30	.	TRBD1	TRBJ2-5	CAWSTGQVKETQYF	TGTGCCTGGAGTACGGGACAGGTAAAAGAGACCCAGTACTTC
TRBV6-5	.	.	TRBJ2-1	CASSPPGKAYNEQFF	TGTGCCAGCAGTCCCCCGGGGAAGGCCTACAATGAGCAGTTCTTC
TRBV5-6	.	.	TRBJ1-5	CASSLSLGNQPQHF	TGTGCCAGCAGCTTATCTCTGGGCAATCAGCCCCAGCATTTT
TRBV5-1	.	.	TRBJ1-1	CASSLVTGGNTEAFF	TGCGCCAGCAGCTTGGTTACTGGCGGGAACACTGAAGCTTTCTTT
TRBV28	few	TRBD1	TRBJ1-5	CASIWGQHSNQPQHF	TGTGCCAGCATTTGGGGACAGCATAGCAATCAGCCCCAGCATTTT
TRBV5-1	.	.	TRBJ2-3	CASSSGTDTQYF	TGCGCCAGCAGCTCCGGAACAGATACGCAGTATTTT
TRBV6-5	.	.	TRBJ1-2	CASSYSSGINYGYTF	TGTGCCAGCAGTTACTCGTCTGGGATCAACTATGGCTACACCTTC
TRBV28	.	TRBD2	TRBJ2-2	CARSGSGSMAGELFF	TGTGCCAGATCTGGGAGCGGGAGTATGGCCGGGGAGCTGTTTTTT
TRBV9	.	.	TRBJ2-6	CASSVGVGSGANVLTF	TGTGCCAGCAGCGTAGGGGTTGGGAGTGGGGCCAACGTCCTGACTTTC
TRBV13	.	TRBD2	TRBJ2-1	CASSPSGRGYNEQFF	TGTGCCAGCAGCCCTAGCGGGAGAGGATACAATGAGCAGTTCTTC
TRBV7-2	.	.	TRBJ2-5	CASSLEGELVETQYF	TGTGCCAGCAGCTTAGAGGGGGAGCTAGTGGAGACCCAGTACTTC
TRBV27	.	TRBD1	TRBJ2-7	CASRPDRGREQYF	TGTGCCAGCAGACCGGACAGGGGCAGGGAGCAGTACTTC
TRBV10-3	.	.	TRBJ1-2	CAISESEGMNYGYTF	TGTGCCATCAGTGAGTCAGAGGGGATGAACTATGGCTACACCTTC
TRBV5-8	few	TRBD1	TRBJ1-2	CASSLTGISWYGYTF	TGTGCCAGCAGCCTGACAGGGATCTCGTGGTATGGCTACACCTTC
TRBV7-8	.	TRBD2	TRBJ2-1	CASSPRSTWVGTSGNEQFF	TGTGCCAGCAGCCCCAGGAGTACGTGGGTCGGGACTAGCGGGAATGAGCAGTTCTTC
TRBV6-1	.	.	TRBJ1-5	CAGGRGGGNQPQHF	TGTGCCGGAGGCCGGGGCGGGGGCAATCAGCCCCAGCATTTT
TRBV10-3	.	.	TRBJ2-2	CAISERQANTGELFF	TGTGCCATCAGTGAGAGGCAGGCGAACACCGGGGAGCTGTTTTTT
TRBV6-5	.	TRBD1	TRBJ1-1	CASNLSGGLLSEAFF	TGTGCCAGCAACTTATCAGGGGGCCTCCTGTCTGAAGCTTTCTTT
TRBV14	few	.	TRBJ1-2	CASSQVYSYGYTF	TGTGCCAGCAGCCAAGTTTACAGCTATGGCTACACCTTC
TRBV4-2	.	.	TRBJ1-1	CASSQEPQGTEAFF	TGTGCCAGCAGCCAAGAGCCACAGGGCACTGAAGCTTTCTTT
TRBV5-1	once	TRBD2	TRBJ2-4	CASSLGTSGNIQYF	TGCGCCAGCAGCTTGGGGACTAGCGGAAACATTCAGTACTTC
TRBV28	.	TRBD1	TRBJ1-3	CASSSPGQGRGNTIYF	TGTGCCAGCAGTTCCCCGGGACAGGGGAGGGGAAACACCATATATTTT
TRBV29-1	.	.	TRBJ2-3	CSVEMVTTVDTQYF	TGCAGCGTTGAAATGGTCACGACTGTAGATACGCAGTATTTT
TRBV19	.	TRBD1	TRBJ1-1	CASSTTGGSTEAFF	TGTGCCAGTAGTACAACAGGGGGCAGCACTGAAGCTTTCTTT
TRBV9	.	TRBD1	TRBJ1-4	CASSVGTGENEKLFF	TGTGCCAGCAGCGTAGGGACAGGGGAGAATGAAAAACTGTTTTTT